The 18 T cell receptor beta chains below come from one sample, sequenced in a study of OX40 agonist ivuxolimab in advanced cancers. Profiled with immunoSEQ multiplex PCR; TCRdb holds only in-frame clones, not every one. This table holds about 66,000 clones, 82% found once. The input for sequencing was CD4+ or CD8+ T cells sorted from blood, taken in a trial of the OX40 agonist ivuxolimab. The receptors were gathered from an adult with an advanced solid tumor such as melanoma, head and neck, liver or kidney cancer.

This chain uses TRBV5-4 with TRBJ2-5; D is undetermined. CDR1 is SGHNT and CDR2 is YYREEE in the germline V gene (reference sequence). V lost 2 bases to trimming and J lost 5 bases, with 4 bases between them. This CDR3 has 11 residues. CDR3 nucleotide sequence: TGTGCCAGCAGCTTCCGGGAGACCCAGTACTTC. Translation: CASSFRETQYF.

The chain employs TRBV5-8 and TRBJ2-1, with D possibly being TRBD1 (5 bases). This CDR3 comprises 14 residues. V lost 1 base to trimming and J lost 4 bases, with 9 bases between them. Germline V lookup: CDR1 SGHTS, CDR2 YDEGEE. The CDR3 sequence is CASSLNYRYNEQFF. CDR3 nucleotide sequence: TGTGCCAGCAGCTTGAATTACAGGTACAATGAGCAGTTCTTC.

The J gene is TRBJ2-3, the V gene TRBV25-1; 9 bases line up with TRBD2. The CDR3 contains 14 residues. Trimming cost V 8 bases and J 6 bases; bases outside gene matches: 9. Germline CDR1 MGHDK, CDR2 SYGVNS. CDR3 DNA sequence: TGTGCCAGCGGGGATAGCGGGAGAGCCGATACGCAGTATTTT. This translates into CASGDSGRADTQYF.

This chain links TRBV6-1 with TRBJ1-1; unclear D gene. Germline values: CDR1 MNHNS, CDR2 SASEGT. The V end lost 6 bases, the J end lost 2 bases, and 10 bases lay between the germline ends. The CDR3 is 13 amino acids. The DNA for the CDR3 is TGTGCCAGCAGCGCGTTGACAAACACTGAAGCTTTCTTT. It encodes CASSALTNTEAFF.

The CDR3 DNA reads TGCGCCAGCAGCCAGGGTAACACAAGAAGTGAGCAGTTCTTC. Residues: CASSQGNTRSEQFF. This chain links TRBV5-1 with TRBJ2-1; TRBD1 might be the D (5 bases). This CDR3 comprises 14 residues. Trimming cost V 4 bases and J 9 bases, with 17 bases left between them. Germline V lookup: CDR1 SGHRS, CDR2 YFSETQ.

This clone showed up just a few times. The chain's CDR3 is CASSEISGRSIGELFF. Written as DNA, the CDR3 is TGTGCCAGCAGTGAAATTAGCGGGAGGTCGATCGGGGAGCTGTTTTTT. The chain recombines TRBV2 with TRBJ2-2; 10 nucleotides align to TRBD2. CDR3 size: 16 residues. The V gene's germline CDR1 is SNHLY and CDR2 FYNNEI. The junction had 7 bases not matched to a gene; V was cut back by 2 bases and J by 7 bases.

The CDR3 DNA is TGTGCCAGCAGTTACGTGACCCTGGGACAGGGGTATGGCTACACCTTC. Its protein product is CASSYVTLGQGYGYTF. V usage is TRBV6-6 and J usage is TRBJ1-2; 10 bases line up with TRBD1. Germline CDR1 is MNHNY and CDR2 is SVGAGI (reference sequence). The CDR3 has 16 residues. V lost 2 bases and J lost 5; bases outside the gene matches: 8.

The V gene is TRBV28, the J gene TRBJ2-1; 9 bases fit TRBD1. Germline values: CDR1 MDHEN, CDR2 SYDVKM. V was pared by 5 bases and J by 3 bases, with 8 bases of the junction left unmatched. The CDR3 length is 16 residues. The CDR3 protein is CASSALGQGNYNEQFF. CDR3 DNA: TGTGCCAGCAGTGCCTTGGGACAGGGAAACTACAATGAGCAGTTCTTC.

The rearrangement links TRBV18 to TRBJ2-5, with 9 bases lining up with TRBD1. Germline-derived CDR1 and CDR2 are KGHSH and LQKENI. The CDR3 is 15 amino acids. Trimming removed 3 bases from V and 5 bases from J; junction bases left unmatched: 7. CDR3 residues: CASSPWTGAEETQYF. DNA of the CDR3: TGTGCCAGCTCACCCTGGACAGGGGCGGAGGAGACCCAGTACTTC.

The V and J genes are TRBV19 and TRBJ2-2, with D possibly TRBD2 on 5 matching bases. CDR1 is LNHDA and CDR2 is SQIVND in the germline V gene (reference sequence). There are 13 residues in the CDR3. Trimming cost V 7 bases and J 6 bases, with 12 bases left between them. CDR3 protein: CASKQFGAGELFF. CDR3 in DNA: TGTGCCAGTAAGCAGTTCGGGGCCGGGGAGCTGTTTTTT.

This clone qualifies as medium-sized. The rearrangement links TRBV28 to TRBJ2-1, with D possibly being TRBD1 (6 bases). The ends were cut back, 5 bases at V and 4 bases at J, with 18 bases in the middle. This CDR3 is built from 16 residues. In germline, CDR1 is MDHEN, CDR2 SYDVKM. The CDR3 DNA follows: TGTGCCAGCAGTAGCTCGTGGGGGACATCTTACAATGAGCAGTTCTTC. As protein: CASSSSWGTSYNEQFF.

This chain uses TRBV2 with TRBJ2-5; D is possibly TRBD1 or TRBD2 (5 bases each). The CDR3 is made up of 16 amino acids. The V gene's germline CDR1 is SNHLY and CDR2 FYNNEI. V gave up 6 bases and J gave up 5 bases, with 22 bases separating them. The CDR3 DNA sequence: TGTGCCAGCAGCAGTGAGGCCGCCTGGGGCGGGGAGACCCAGTACTTC. Its translation is CASSSEAAWGGETQYF.

The rearrangement joins TRBV18 to TRBJ2-1; 7 bases agree with TRBD2. Germline CDR1 KGHSH, CDR2 LQKENI. The CDR3 has 14 amino acids. V shed 5 bases and J 12 bases; nucleotides not matched to a gene: 13. CDR3 coding DNA: TGTGCCAGCTCATCGAGTCTAGCGGAGTTCGGGCAGTTCTTC. It encodes CASSSSLAEFGQFF.

This rearrangement joins TRBV2 to TRBJ2-7, with 7 nucleotides matching TRBD1. The germline CDR1 and CDR2 sequences are SNHLY and FYNNEI. The CDR3 spans 15 residues. The V segment lost 2 bases and the J segment 3 bases; nucleotides outside the gene matches: 7. The CDR3 spells CASSETQTGNYEQYF. The CDR3, as DNA: TGTGCCAGCAGTGAAACCCAGACAGGGAACTACGAGCAGTACTTC.

This chain links TRBV18 with TRBJ2-1, with 8 nucleotides matching TRBD2. The length of the CDR3 is 17 residues. Germline CDR1 is KGHSH and CDR2 is LQKENI. After removal of 3 bases from V and 7 bases from J, the junction contained 14 bases not matched to a gene. The DNA for the CDR3 is TGTGCCAGCTCACCCTGGGAAAGCTGGACTAGCACGAATGAGCAGTTCTTC. This gives the protein CASSPWESWTSTNEQFF.

This chain uses TRBV28 with TRBJ2-7; 8 nucleotides match TRBD1. From germline, CDR1 is MDHEN and CDR2 SYDVKM. The CDR3 runs 13 residues. The trim removed 2 bases at V and 12 bases at J, leaving 9 bases unmatched. DNA for the CDR3: TGTGCCAGCAGTTTACGGGACAGGAATAAGTGGTACTTC. This sequence encodes CASSLRDRNKWYF.

This clone has a handful of counts. In the same sample, other DNA sequences code for this CDR3. V gene TRBV30 combines with J gene TRBJ2-1, with TRBD2 identical over 10 bases. Losses at the gene ends were 0 bases for V and 4 bases for J; bases not matched to a gene: 3. From germline, CDR1 is GTSNPN and CDR2 SVGIG (reference sequence). The length of the CDR3 is 15 residues. CDR3 amino acids: CAWSVGTSEYNEQFF. In DNA form, the CDR3 reads TGTGCCTGGAGTGTTGGGACTAGCGAGTACAATGAGCAGTTCTTC.

The chain carries TRBV5-1 and TRBJ2-5; 10 nucleotides align to TRBD1. The CDR3 covers 16 residues. V shed 0 bases and J 2 bases; nucleotides not matched to a gene: 4. From germline, CDR1 is SGHRS and CDR2 YFSETQ. CDR3 sequence reads: CASSLAGTGAQETQYF. The DNA of the CDR3 is TGCGCCAGCAGCTTGGCTGGGACAGGGGCTCAAGAGACCCAGTACTTC.